This T cell receptor beta chain emerged from a study of early T cells in non-severe SARS-CoV-2 infection. Study context: Bulk RNA from unsorted whole blood was sequenced; chains were unpaired. Broader study findings: Lookups in VDJdb leaned toward anti-spike CD8 responses and missed private and CD4 specificities.

The CDR3 extends over 16 amino acids. Germline assignment: CDR1 KGHDR and CDR2 SFDVKD. Trimming cost V 2 bases and J 5 bases; bases outside gene matches: 4. Details on this clonotype: The antigen remains undetermined.

Individual cDNA molecules were tagged with unique molecular identifiers. TCRdb itself ran the 5' RACE reads through MiXCR, one entry per CDR3 protein. The sample shows fewer than 65,000 distinct CDR3 sequences, approximately 8.5% of them seen only once. This receptor was obtained from an adult who was a healthcare worker with PCR-confirmed SARS-CoV-2 infection or an uninfected control (not recorded which). The V and J genes are TRBV24-1 and TRBJ2-1; 11 bases align to TRBD2. Material: whole blood. The CDR3 sequence is CATSDSSGRPNNEQFF. DNA of the CDR3: TGTGCCACCAGTGATTCTAGCGGGAGGCCAAACAATGAGCAGTTCTTC.